These 19 T cell receptor beta chains came from one sample sequenced in a study of blood T cell repertoires in COVID-19. The assay was immunoSEQ multiplex PCR, and TCRdb's table has in-frame clones only and misses some. The data show about 120,000 clones, approximately 80% seen once. Material for sequencing was peripheral blood. These receptors were obtained from a human donor in a cohort sampled during active COVID-19.

This chain connects TRBV5-1 to TRBJ1-3, with 7 bases fitting TRBD1. J was trimmed by 4 bases and V by 1 base; bases with no gene match: 8. This CDR3 is built from 16 residues. Germline values: CDR1 SGHRS, CDR2 YFSETQ. The DNA for the CDR3 is TGCGCCAGCAGCTTGACCCAGACAGGGAAAGGAAACACCATATATTTT. Encoded protein: CASSLTQTGKGNTIYF.

This clone was seen a few times. The chain links TRBV7-9 to TRBJ2-7, with 12 nucleotides matching TRBD1. This CDR3 has 17 residues. V was pared by 1 base and J by 7 bases, with 11 bases of the junction left unmatched. CDR1 is SEHNR and CDR2 is FQNEAQ in the germline V gene (reference sequence). In nucleotides, the CDR3 is TGTGCCAGCAGCTTAGATAAAGGGACAGGGGGCGCGTGGGAGCAGTACTTC. Translation: CASSLDKGTGGAWEQYF.

This rearrangement joins TRBV6-1 to TRBJ2-7; D is perhaps TRBD2 (5 bases). The CDR3 extends over 13 amino acids. V gave up 1 base and J gave up 3 bases, with 7 bases separating them. Germline loops: CDR1 MNHNS, CDR2 SASEGT. The CDR3 loop is CASSEVGGYEQYF. CDR3 nucleotides: TGTGCCAGCAGTGAAGTTGGAGGCTACGAGCAGTACTTC.

The CDR3 DNA is TGTGCCAGCAGGCCTAGCGGGGAAGAGACCCAGTACTTC. This translates into CASRPSGEETQYF. The V gene is TRBV7-6, the J gene TRBJ2-5; 9 bases map to TRBD2. This CDR3 comprises 13 residues. V was clipped by 6 bases and J by 3 bases; unmatched bases: 2. CDR1 and CDR2 from the germline V gene are SGHVS and FNYEAQ.

This sequence joins TRBV11-3 and TRBJ2-2; perhaps TRBD1 as D (5 bases). Germline-derived CDR1 and CDR2 are SGHNT and YENEEA. This CDR3 region has 17 residues. V lost 5 bases and J lost 4, with 20 bases in between. The CDR3 sequence: CASSNPGKGLGTGELFF. CDR3 DNA sequence: TGTGCCAGCAGCAACCCCGGTAAGGGGCTCGGCACCGGGGAGCTGTTTTTT.

The CDR3, as DNA: TGTGCCAGCAGCTTCGGAGGACAGAGAGGAGCTTTCTTT. Amino acids: CASSFGGQRGAFF. The rearrangement joins TRBV13 to TRBJ1-1; D may be TRBD1 (6 bases). Trimming removed 3 bases from V and 10 bases from J, with 15 bases in between. Germline values: CDR1 PRHDT, CDR2 FYEKMQ (reference sequence). CDR3 length equals 13 residues. The complete variable domain, with remaining parts taken from reference TRBV13 and TRBJ1-1, reads AAGVIQSPRHLIKEKRETATLKCYPIPRHDTVYWYQQGPGQDPQFLISFYEKMQSDKGSIPDRFSAQQFSDYHSELNMSSLELGDSALYFCASSFGGQRGAFFGQGTRLTVV.

The genes are TRBV2 and TRBJ1-2; D gene unclear. V was pared by 1 base and J by 4 bases, with 13 bases between. The CDR3 has 15 amino acids. CDR1 is SNHLY and CDR2 is FYNNEI in the germline V gene. CDR3 loop: CASSEGGDPSYGYTF. In nucleotides, the CDR3 is TGTGCCAGCAGTGAAGGGGGAGACCCAAGCTATGGCTACACCTTC.

This chain uses TRBV13 with TRBJ2-6; 8 nucleotides agree with TRBD1. The V gene's germline CDR1 is PRHDT and CDR2 FYEKMQ (reference sequence). There are 18 residues in the CDR3. Losses at the gene ends were 0 bases for V and 0 bases for J; bases not matched to a gene: 4. The CDR3 here is CASSLGQGDPSGANVLTF. DNA of the CDR3: TGTGCCAGCAGCTTAGGACAGGGGGATCCCTCTGGGGCCAACGTCCTGACTTTC.

The V gene is TRBV19, the J gene TRBJ1-2, with 8 bases aligning to TRBD1. Per the germline V gene, CDR1 is LNHDA and CDR2 is SQIVND (reference sequence). CDR3 size: 14 residues. The V and J ends lost 3 bases and 4 bases, in that order; junction bases with no gene match: 4. The DNA for the CDR3 is TGTGCCAGTAGTATGCGAACAGGGGGCTATGGCTACACCTTC. It is translated as CASSMRTGGYGYTF.

V is TRBV11-3 and J is TRBJ1-6; D remains ambiguous. Trimming pared 6 bases from V and 0 bases from J, leaving 15 bases between. Per the germline V gene, CDR1 is SGHNT and CDR2 is YENEEA. This CDR3 is 17 amino acids long. As DNA, the CDR3 is TGTGCCAGCAGGAACCCCCTTATGAGCTCCTATAATTCACCCCTCCACTTT. Residues: CASRNPLMSSYNSPLHF.

The chain recombines TRBV10-1 with TRBJ1-6, with 7 bases fitting TRBD1. J was trimmed by 7 bases and V by 6 bases; bases with no gene match: 9. Germline CDR1 and CDR2: WNHNN and SYGVQD (reference sequence). The CDR3 has 15 residues. The CDR3 sequence is CASSPAGTENSPLHF. CDR3 bases: TGCGCCAGCAGCCCAGCCGGGACAGAAAATTCACCCCTCCACTTT.

The CDR3 is CATTTRRGPTYEQYF. DNA for the CDR3: TGTGCCACCACCACAAGGCGGGGACCCACCTACGAGCAGTACTTC. The chain is built from TRBV19 and TRBJ2-7, with D tentatively TRBD2 (6 bases). The V gene lost 10 bases and the J gene lost 2 bases, with 21 bases spanning the gap. Per germline, CDR1 LNHDA and CDR2 SQIVND (reference sequence). This CDR3 is 15 amino acids long.

This clone was detected once. The chain carries TRBV28 and TRBJ2-5; 8 nucleotides line up with TRBD1. V lost 1 base to trimming and J lost 5 bases; unmatched junction nucleotides: 3. CDR1 is MDHEN, CDR2 SYDVKM, per germline. The CDR3 has 14 amino acids. Here the CDR3 DNA reads TGTGCCAGCAGTTTATCCACAGGGGGTGAGACCCAGTACTTC. It specifies CASSLSTGGETQYF.

DNA of the CDR3: TGCGCCAGCAGCCTGGACAGTAATCAGCCCCAGCATTTT. It is translated as CASSLDSNQPQHF. The rearrangement links TRBV5-1 to TRBJ1-5, with a possible D match to TRBD1 (6 bases). The ends were cut back, 4 bases at V and 4 bases at J, with 9 bases in the middle. The CDR3 has 13 residues. Germline-derived CDR1 and CDR2 are SGHRS and YFSETQ.

This clone was seen a handful of times. The rearrangement joins TRBV7-9 to TRBJ2-7; D perhaps matches TRBD1 (7 bases). V lost 1 base to trimming and J lost 5 bases, with 15 bases between them. The germline CDR1 and CDR2 sequences are SEHNR and FQNEAQ (reference sequence). This CDR3 spans 15 amino acids. Here the CDR3 reads CASSLGGTAENEQYF. Here the CDR3 DNA reads TGTGCCAGCAGCTTAGGCGGGACAGCCGAAAACGAGCAGTACTTC. Variable domain in full (rest from reference TRBV7-9 and TRBJ2-7): DTGVSQNPRHKITKRGQNVTFRCDPISEHNRLYWYRQTLGQGPEFLTYFQNEAQLEKSRLLSDRFSAERPKGSFSTLEIQRTEQGDSAMYLCASSLGGTAENEQYFGPGTRLTVT.

The genes are TRBV4-2 and TRBJ2-5; 10 bases match TRBD2. The length of the CDR3 is 18 residues. Per germline, CDR1 LGHNA and CDR2 YNFKEQ. Unmatched junction bases numbered 13, after V lost 4 bases and J lost 2 bases. CDR3 loop: CASSLGRRPAGGQETQYF. CDR3 sequence (DNA): TGTGCCAGCAGCCTGGGTAGGAGGCCAGCGGGGGGGCAAGAGACCCAGTACTTC.

The V gene is TRBV25-1, the J gene TRBJ2-7; possibly TRBD2 for D (5 bases). The CDR3 loop spans 14 amino acids. Germline V gives CDR1 MGHDK, CDR2 SYGVNS. V was clipped by 4 bases and J by 0 bases, with 10 bases between them. CDR3 in DNA: TGTGCCAGCAGTGGCGGGTATAACTCCTACGAGCAGTACTTC. This gives the protein CASSGGYNSYEQYF.

The chain links TRBV16 to TRBJ2-7; D is possibly TRBD2 (6 bases). The ends were cut back, 3 bases at V and 6 bases at J, with 6 bases in the middle. The germline gives CDR1 KGHSY, CDR2 FQNENV. The CDR3 spans 11 residues. CDR3 amino acids: CASSQGGEQYF. CDR3 bases: TGTGCCAGCAGCCAGGGGGGCGAGCAGTACTTC.

The chain employs TRBV5-4 and TRBJ1-1; D might be TRBD1 (5 bases). CDR1 is SGHNT, CDR2 YYREEE, per germline (reference sequence). V shed 4 bases and J shed 4 bases, with 17 bases lying between them. The CDR3 extends over 15 amino acids. CDR3 in DNA: TGTGCCAGCAGCCGTGGCGGTCAGGGAAGCACTGAAGCTTTCTTT. It yields the protein CASSRGGQGSTEAFF.